A single sample gave rise to the 12 T cell receptor beta chains below, sequenced in a study of CD8+CD57+ T cells in acquired aplastic anemia. CD8+CD57+ cell expansion had been shown by flow cytometry in patients chosen for sequencing. The template used for profiling TCR beta VDJ and CDR3 was genomic DNA. MiXCR was run by TCRdb on the reads, yielding one entry per CDR3 protein. The data hold roughly 170,000 distinct CDR3 sequences, with about half observed a single time. Sequencing was carried out using sorted CD4+, CD8+, or CD8+CD57+ T cells (not recorded which) from PBMCs. The receptors stem from a human donor with aplastic anemia.

There are a few counts of this clonotype. This sequence joins TRBV2 and TRBJ2-5; the D is unclear. The ends were cut back, 5 bases at V and 2 bases at J, with 6 bases in the middle. This CDR3 comprises 12 residues. Looked up from germline, CDR1 is SNHLY and CDR2 is FYNNEI. CDR3 amino acids: CASSTTQETQYF. The CDR3 DNA reads TGTGCCAGCAGTACTACTCAAGAGACCCAGTACTTC.

J is TRBJ2-5 and V is TRBV15; D possibly matches TRBD1 or TRBD2 (5 bases each). The V gene's germline CDR1 is LNHNV and CDR2 YYDKDF (reference sequence). V shed 4 bases and J shed 2 bases, with 14 bases lying between them. This CDR3 spans 15 amino acids. The CDR3 sequence: CATSNLRDGQETQYF. Written as DNA, the CDR3 is TGTGCCACCAGCAACCTCCGGGACGGACAAGAGACCCAGTACTTC.

Ten or more counts support this clonotype. V gene TRBV7-6 combines with J gene TRBJ2-6; D not resolved. CDR1 is SGHVS, CDR2 FNYEAQ, per germline. CDR3 length: 15 amino acids. Between the trimmed V and J ends, which lost 0 bases and 3 bases, there was a span of 6 bases. The CDR3 DNA is TGTGCCAGCAGCTTAGCGATCGGTGGGGCCAACGTCCTGACTTTC. Protein sequence: CASSLAIGGANVLTF.

The table lists this clonotype with a few counts. The chain carries TRBV29-1 and TRBJ1-1; the match to TRBD1 covers 7 bases. CDR3 size: 14 residues. Germline V gene lookup returns CDR1 SQVTM and CDR2 ANQGSEA. The trim removed 7 bases at V and 1 base at J, leaving 9 bases unmatched. The CDR3 DNA reads TGCAGCGCAAAACGAGGGACAGAGAACACTGAAGCTTTCTTT. The encoded protein is CSAKRGTENTEAFF.

The chain employs TRBV6-5 and TRBJ2-7; TRBD1 agrees at 10 bases. Germline V gene data show CDR1 as MNHEY and CDR2 as SVGAGI. The CDR3 length is 16 residues. V shed 4 bases, J shed 5 bases, and the junction held 11 bases outside the gene matches. As DNA, the CDR3 is TGTGCCAGCAGTTCGCGACAGGGGGCGGGCCTCAACGAGCAGTACTTC. Encoded protein: CASSSRQGAGLNEQYF.

This clonotype was detected ten times or more. This chain connects TRBV24-1 to TRBJ2-2; D is possibly TRBD1 or TRBD2 (5 bases each). CDR3 length: 15 amino acids. V lost 6 bases and J 2 bases, leaving 12 bases between the germline ends. Germline V gene lookup returns CDR1 KGHDR and CDR2 SFDVKD. The CDR3: CATSRVGGNTGELFF. The CDR3 DNA sequence: TGTGCCACCAGTCGGGTTGGGGGAAACACCGGGGAGCTGTTTTTT.

In regard to this clonotype: A much larger clone differs by one base, so this may be a read error. The V gene is TRBV6-1, the J gene TRBJ1-3, with D unresolved. The CDR3 spans 14 residues. Germline CDR1 MNHNS, CDR2 SASEGT. The ends were cut back, 7 bases at V and 0 bases at J, with 10 bases in the middle. The CDR3 DNA follows: TGTGCCAGCACCGGAAGAGGCTCTGGAAACACCATATATTTT. Amino acid sequence: CASTGRGSGNTIYF.

The rearrangement uses TRBV15 and TRBJ1-5; tentatively, D is TRBD1 (6 bases). This CDR3 spans 18 amino acids. The V gene lost 2 bases and the J gene lost 0 bases, with 17 bases spanning the gap. In germline, CDR1 is LNHNV, CDR2 YYDKDF (reference sequence). CDR3 nucleotides: TGTGCCACCAGCAGAAATGGACAGAACCTTTATAGCAATCAGCCCCAGCATTTT. It encodes CATSRNGQNLYSNQPQHF.

This clonotype was counted a few times. The chain couples TRBV27 to TRBJ1-6; no definite D call. Looked up from germline, CDR1 is MNHEY and CDR2 is SMNVEV (reference sequence). V gave up 2 bases and J gave up 6 bases, with 8 bases separating them. The CDR3 has 14 amino acids. CDR3 bases: TGTGCCAGCAGTTTAATACGGGGTAATTCACCCCTCCACTTT. Translated, it gives CASSLIRGNSPLHF.

This clonotype was detected a few times. J is TRBJ2-2 and V is TRBV15, with D hard to call. The CDR3 consists of 13 residues. Germline CDR1 LNHNV, CDR2 YYDKDF (reference sequence). Trimming removed 0 bases at V and 6 bases at J, with 5 bases between. The CDR3 sequence: CATSREVAGELFF. DNA of the CDR3: TGTGCCACCAGCAGAGAAGTCGCCGGGGAGCTGTTTTTT.

J is TRBJ1-2 and V is TRBV29-1; perhaps TRBD1 as D (6 bases). The length of the CDR3 is 17 residues. The V end was cut by 0 bases, the J end by 0 bases, with 17 bases between. Per the germline V gene, CDR1 is SQVTM and CDR2 is ANQGSEA. CDR3 coding DNA: TGCAGCGTTGAAGATAATCTTCAGGGGATAACTAACTATGGCTACACCTTC. Residues: CSVEDNLQGITNYGYTF.

This clonotype has only one observation. The genes are TRBV14 and TRBJ2-7; a weak D match, TRBD2 (5 bases). Between the trimmed V and J ends, which lost 2 bases and 3 bases, there was a span of 11 bases. The CDR3 length is 14 residues. The V gene's germline CDR1 is SGHDN and CDR2 FVKESK. The CDR3 DNA is TGTGCCAGCAGCCAACTGACGGGAAGCTACGAGCAGTACTTC. Residues: CASSQLTGSYEQYF.